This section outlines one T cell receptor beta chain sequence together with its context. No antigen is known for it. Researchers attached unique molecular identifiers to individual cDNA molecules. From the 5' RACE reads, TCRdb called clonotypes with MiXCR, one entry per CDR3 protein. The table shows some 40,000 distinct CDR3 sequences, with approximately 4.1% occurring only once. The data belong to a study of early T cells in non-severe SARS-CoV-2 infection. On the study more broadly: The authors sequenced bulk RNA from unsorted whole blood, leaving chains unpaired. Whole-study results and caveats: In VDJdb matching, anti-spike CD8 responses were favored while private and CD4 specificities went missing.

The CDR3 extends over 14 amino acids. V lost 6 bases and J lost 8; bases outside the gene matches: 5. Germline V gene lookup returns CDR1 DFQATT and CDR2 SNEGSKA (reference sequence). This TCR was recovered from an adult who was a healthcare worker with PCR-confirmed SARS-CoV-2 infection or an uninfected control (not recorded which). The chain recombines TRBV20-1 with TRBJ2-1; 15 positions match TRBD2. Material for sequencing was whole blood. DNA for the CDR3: TGCAGTGCCCTACGGACTAGCGGGAGGGATGAGCAGTTCTTC. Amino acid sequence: CSALRTSGRDEQFF.